This TCR beta chain was identified during a study of T cells in Graves' hyperthyroidism and ophthalmopathy. As for the study in general: Upon initial diagnosis and before any treatment, peripheral blood was collected. The study's findings and limits: Blood also held most thyroid clonotypes expanded beyond 0.001.

The CDR3 is 16 residues long. Trimming cost V 3 bases and J 0 bases; bases outside gene matches: 3. Germline assignment: CDR1 KGHDR and CDR2 SFDVKD. TCR beta CDR3 region amplification was performed from RNA transcripts. Carried out on the TCR CDR3, a first-round RT-PCR used the HTBI primer set. TCRdb reprocessed the multiplex PCR reads with MiXCR, giving one entry per CDR3 protein. The profile covers some 530,000 distinct CDR3 sequences, with 20% to 25% appearing a single time and roughly 49% taken by the ten largest. This clonotype was detected a few times. As yet, its antigen is unknown. Subjects with ophthalmopathy showed a Clinical Activity Score no lower than 3, a NOSPECS grade no lower than 4, and a duration shorter than 3 months. An approximately 10 ml volume of fresh peripheral blood provided the PBMCs.

The chain has TRBV24-1 and TRBJ2-4; 8 nucleotides agree with TRBD1. The sequenced sample consisted of blood. This clonotype originated in a woman in her seventies with Graves' ophthalmopathy. For the CDR3, the DNA is TGTGCCACCAGTGATACAGGGGGACTAGCCAAAAACATTCAGTACTTC. This encodes CATSDTGGLAKNIQYF.